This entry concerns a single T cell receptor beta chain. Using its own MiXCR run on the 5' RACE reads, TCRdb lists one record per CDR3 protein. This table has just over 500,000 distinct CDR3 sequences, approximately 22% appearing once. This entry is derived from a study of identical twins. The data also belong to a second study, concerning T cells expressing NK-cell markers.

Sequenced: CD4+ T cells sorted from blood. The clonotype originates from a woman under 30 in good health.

The CDR3 loop reads CASSYYRQGRYTEAFF. CDR3 DNA: TGTGCCAGCAGTTACTACCGACAGGGAAGGTACACTGAAGCTTTCTTT. The V and J genes are TRBV6-5 and TRBJ1-1; 7 nucleotides align to TRBD1. CDR3 length: 16 amino acids. Looked up from germline, CDR1 is MNHEY and CDR2 is SVGAGI. V was pared by 1 base and J by 3 bases, with 8 bases of the junction left unmatched.